This T cell receptor beta chain was identified in a study of identical twins. TCRdb independently ran MiXCR on the 5' RACE reads; one entry per CDR3 protein. The data contain around 250,000 distinct CDR3 sequences, 6.5% of them singletons. CDR1 SGHNT and CDR2 YYREEE come from the germline V gene (reference sequence). The CDR3 totals 15 residues. Unmatched junction bases numbered 5, after V lost 2 bases and J lost 3 bases. This clonotype was counted a few times. These sequences were also reported in another study, on T cells expressing NK-cell markers.

Sequencing was done on a sample of CD8+ T cells sorted from blood. The clonotype originates from a woman younger than 30 in good health. This chain links TRBV5-4 with TRBJ2-3, with 8 bases lining up with TRBD2. The DNA of the CDR3 is TGTGCCAGCAGCTTTCGGGGGGGGAGAACAGATACGCAGTATTTT. Translated: CASSFRGGRTDTQYF.